This T cell receptor (beta chain) originates from a study of T cells in Graves' hyperthyroidism and ophthalmopathy. TCR beta CDR3 region amplification was performed from RNA transcripts. An initial round of RT-PCR targeting the TCR CDR3 relied on the HTBI primer set. MiXCR, applied by TCRdb to the multiplex PCR reads, yields one record per CDR3 protein. The sample has more than 550,000 distinct CDR3 sequences, about 19% seen once. This clonotype was recorded at least ten times. The CDR3 totals 18 residues. V lost 1 base and J lost 0, with 16 bases in between. Germline V CDR1 and CDR2: LNHNV, YYDKDF (reference sequence). Blood was sampled at initial diagnosis of hyperthyroidism, prior to onset of any ophthalmopathy symptoms.

Sequencing was done on a sample of blood. This TCR derives from a woman between 45 and 65 years old with Graves' hyperthyroidism that later progressed to Graves' ophthalmopathy. The rearrangement links TRBV15 to TRBJ1-5; D remains ambiguous. The CDR3 is CATSRAHSGPHSNQPQHF. The DNA of the CDR3 is TGTGCCACCAGCAGAGCTCACAGCGGGCCCCATAGCAATCAGCCCCAGCATTTT.